This T cell receptor beta chain was sequenced for a study of blood T cell repertoires in COVID-19. About the research overall: The United States, Italy and Spain provided the acute and convalescent COVID-19 samples.

Study members were between about 18 and 100 years old and lived in 24 US regions. Donors in Cohort 3 counted as recovered after two negative PCRs, clearance, or symptom resolution. The V and J ends lost 0 bases and 4 bases respectively, with 7 bases between them. From germline, CDR1 is SGDLS and CDR2 YYNGEE. The CDR3 is made up of 14 amino acids. As handled by the study authors: Reference gene primer amplification yielded estimated nucleated cell counts. Measured with immunoSEQ multiplex PCR; TCRdb has only the in-frame clones, and not every one. The V and J calls and clone size come from that table; D and trimming were worked out from the DNA. The profile shows approximately 300,000 clones, roughly 90% of them singletons.

V and J are TRBV9 and TRBJ2-2; D not certain. The receptor was derived from a man aged 60 to 69 who had recovered from COVID-19. The sample comprised PBMCs or T cells enriched from blood (not recorded which). The CDR3, as DNA: TGTGCCAGCAGCGTAGGTCGGTCCACCGGGGAGCTGTTTTTT. Its protein is CASSVGRSTGELFF.